This T cell receptor beta chain is from a study of patients and donors after allogeneic stem cell transplantation. CDR1 SGHTA and CDR2 FQGNSA come from the germline V gene. This CDR3 region has 16 residues. Losses at the gene ends were 4 bases for V and 10 bases for J; bases not matched to a gene: 15. One entry per CDR3 protein results from TCRdb running MiXCR on the RT-PCR reads. The sample holds about a million distinct CDR3 sequences, about 20% seen once. Sequences were obtained from blood, either unsorted or a sorted T cell fraction (not recorded which). The chain uses TRBV7-2 and TRBJ2-7; TRBD2 matches 11 bases. The TCR was taken from a human donor who was either an allogeneic HSCT recipient or a stem cell or donor lymphocyte infusion donor (not recorded which). It is not recorded whose cells these are; they may come from a transplant donor. The CDR3 DNA is TGTGCCAGCAGCTGGACGGATACGGGACTAGCGGTCCCCCAGTACTTC. Translation: CASSWTDTGLAVPQYF.